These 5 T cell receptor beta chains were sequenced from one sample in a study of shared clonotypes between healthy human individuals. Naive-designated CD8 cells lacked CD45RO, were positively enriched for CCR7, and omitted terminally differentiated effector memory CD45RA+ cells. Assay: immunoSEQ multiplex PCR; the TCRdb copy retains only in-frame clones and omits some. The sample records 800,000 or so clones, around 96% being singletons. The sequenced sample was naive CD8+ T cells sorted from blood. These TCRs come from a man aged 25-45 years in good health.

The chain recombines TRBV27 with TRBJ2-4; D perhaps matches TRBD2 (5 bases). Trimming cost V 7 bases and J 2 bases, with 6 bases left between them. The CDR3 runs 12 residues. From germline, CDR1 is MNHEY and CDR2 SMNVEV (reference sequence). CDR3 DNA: TGTGCCAGCACTAGCACCAAAAACATTCAGTACTTC. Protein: CASTSTKNIQYF.

This CDR3 is CASSPRVDTEAFF. The CDR3 nucleotides are TGTGCCAGCAGTCCTCGGGTGGACACTGAAGCTTTCTTT. The chain uses TRBV6-5 and TRBJ1-1; no reliable D call. The CDR3 contains 13 residues. Germline lookup yields CDR1 MNHEY and CDR2 SVGAGI. V was clipped by 5 bases and J by 3 bases, with 10 bases between them.

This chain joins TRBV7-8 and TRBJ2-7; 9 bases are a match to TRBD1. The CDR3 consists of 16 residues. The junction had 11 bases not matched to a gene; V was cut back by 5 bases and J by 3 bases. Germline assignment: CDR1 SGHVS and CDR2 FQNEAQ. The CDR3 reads CASSAELGQGNYEQYF. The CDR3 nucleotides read TGTGCCAGCAGCGCGGAATTGGGACAGGGAAACTACGAGCAGTACTTC.

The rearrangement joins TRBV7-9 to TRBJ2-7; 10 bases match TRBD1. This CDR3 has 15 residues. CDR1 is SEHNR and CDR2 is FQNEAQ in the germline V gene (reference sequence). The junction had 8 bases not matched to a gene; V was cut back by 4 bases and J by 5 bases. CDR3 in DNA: TGTGCCAGCAGCTCAGGACAGGGGGTGATCAACGAGCAGTACTTC. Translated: CASSSGQGVINEQYF.

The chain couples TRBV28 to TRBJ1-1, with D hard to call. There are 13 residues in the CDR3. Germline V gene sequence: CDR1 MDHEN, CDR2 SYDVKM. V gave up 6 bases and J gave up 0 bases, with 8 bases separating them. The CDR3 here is CASRAGVNTEAFF. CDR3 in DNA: TGTGCCAGCAGAGCCGGGGTGAACACTGAAGCTTTCTTT.